This T cell receptor (beta chain) was observed in a study of blood T cell repertoires in COVID-19. About the research overall: Some COVID-19 samples were acute and others convalescent; all came from the United States, Italy and Spain. The cDNA or gDNA used as material had been derived from T cells, B-cell-depleted T cells, or PBMCs.

The CDR3 runs 15 residues. The germline V and J ends were trimmed by 6 bases and 0 bases, with 9 bases remaining between them. CDR1 and CDR2 from the germline V gene are MRHNA and SNTAGT. Per the study methods: Amplifying reference gene primers gave estimates of nucleated cell counts. Assay: immunoSEQ multiplex PCR; the TCRdb copy retains only in-frame clones and omits some. The DNA gave D and trimming, while V, J and clone size come from that table. The data contain about 110,000 clones, about two thirds of them singletons. Sequencing input: peripheral blood. The J gene is TRBJ2-6, the V gene TRBV6-4; TRBD1 is a possible D gene (6 bases). The sequence derives from a human donor with acute or convalescent COVID-19. The donor label of this sample is uncertain. CDR3 nucleotide sequence: TGTGCCAGCAGCCGACAGGCCTCTGGGGCCAACGTCCTGACTTTC. Protein sequence: CASSRQASGANVLTF.